A single sample is the source of the 8 T cell receptor beta chains below, sequenced in a study of blood T cell repertoires in COVID-19 (dated by TCRdb to the early 2020s). The library was produced with the immunoSEQ multiplex PCR assay. TCRdb stores this immuneACCESS table with in-frame sequences only. Part of the clones is absent; in the studies checked, under half of the shortfall reflects unresolved V genes, and no reason is known for the rest. For this sample the table gives 150,000 or so clones, of which around 89% were detected only once. The ten most abundant clones make up roughly 13% of the sample. Sequencing was done on a sample of peripheral blood. The receptors derive from a man younger than 35 with COVID-19, enrolled during active disease.

The chain joins TRBV5-6 to TRBJ1-5; tentative D call: TRBD1 (5 bases). The germline CDR1 and CDR2 sequences are SGHDT and YYEEEE. V was clipped by 0 bases and J by 0 bases, with 19 bases between them. CDR3 size: 19 residues. This chain's CDR3 is CASSLGRQKQTYSNQPQHF. In nucleotides, the CDR3 is TGTGCCAGCAGCTTGGGGAGACAGAAACAAACCTATAGCAATCAGCCCCAGCATTTT.

CDR3 DNA sequence: TGTGCCAGCAGCCCAAGGAGGGCCTCGGATGAGCAGTTCTTC. Protein product: CASSPRRASDEQFF. The V and J genes are TRBV9 and TRBJ2-1; a weak D match, TRBD2 (6 bases). This CDR3 comprises 14 residues. V dropped 4 bases and J dropped 8 bases, with 16 bases sitting between them. Germline V CDR1 and CDR2: SGDLS, YYNGEE.

This rearrangement joins TRBV5-1 to TRBJ1-2; 9 positions match TRBD1. The CDR3 extends over 15 amino acids. The V segment lost 0 bases and the J segment 4 bases; nucleotides outside the gene matches: 4. Germline assignment: CDR1 SGHRS and CDR2 YFSETQ. The CDR3 spells CASSLGQGVVYGYTF. CDR3 in DNA: TGCGCCAGCAGCTTGGGACAGGGGGTAGTCTATGGCTACACCTTC. Drawing the rest from reference TRBV5-1 and TRBJ1-2, the complete variable domain is KAGVTQTPRYLIKTRGQQVTLSCSPISGHRSVSWYQQTPGQGLQFLFEYFSETQRNKGNFPGRFSGRQFSNSRSEMNVSTLELGDSALYLCASSLGQGVVYGYTFGSGTRLTVV.

This clone has just a few counts. Other DNA sequences within the sample encode an identical CDR3. The chain recombines TRBV4-1 with TRBJ2-3; no definite D call. Germline V gives CDR1 MGHRA, CDR2 YSYEKL. The CDR3 runs 13 residues. Trimming cost V 0 bases and J 3 bases, with 4 bases left between them. Here the CDR3 DNA reads TGCGCCAGCAGCCAAGATACTACAGATACGCAGTATTTT. As protein: CASSQDTTDTQYF.

J is TRBJ2-1 and V is TRBV19, with TRBD2 matching 14 bases. This CDR3 is built from 17 residues. Germline CDR1 LNHDA, CDR2 SQIVND (reference sequence). The V gene end was trimmed by 4 bases and the J gene end by 9 bases; junction bases not matched to a gene: 11. CDR3 sequence reads: CASSTTGLAGEGSEQFF. In DNA form, the CDR3 reads TGTGCCAGTAGTACTACGGGACTAGCGGGAGAAGGGAGTGAGCAGTTCTTC.

J is TRBJ2-7 and V is TRBV11-2; D ambiguous. The CDR3 has 14 amino acids. Germline CDR1 is SGHAT and CDR2 is FQNNGV. V was cut by 1 base and J by 2 bases, with 9 bases left in between. The CDR3 DNA sequence: TGTGCCAGCAGCTTAGTGGCAAATCCCTACGAGCAGTACTTC. Its translation is CASSLVANPYEQYF.

This clone showed up just once. This chain connects TRBV9 to TRBJ2-1; maybe TRBD2 (5 bases). The CDR3 totals 14 residues. Per the germline V gene, CDR1 is SGDLS and CDR2 is YYNGEE. Trimming removed 2 bases at V and 6 bases at J, with 12 bases between. CDR3 loop: CASSVRWESNEQFF. The CDR3 region has the DNA TGTGCCAGCAGCGTTCGATGGGAGAGCAATGAGCAGTTCTTC.

The CDR3 DNA reads TGTGCCAGCAGCTCAGAGCCAGGCTCTGGAAACACCATATATTTT. This gives the protein CASSSEPGSGNTIYF. J is TRBJ1-3 and V is TRBV9, with D uncertain. The CDR3 covers 15 residues. V gave up 4 bases and J gave up 0 bases, with 11 bases separating them. Looked up from germline, CDR1 is SGDLS and CDR2 is YYNGEE.